This TCR beta chain was captured by sequencing in a study of blood T cell repertoires in COVID-19. Study as a whole: Acute and convalescent COVID-19 samples came from the United States, Italy and Spain.

The germline CDR1 and CDR2 sequences are LGHDT and YNNKEL (reference sequence). The CDR3 sequence is 14 residues long. Trimming took 4 bases from V and 4 from J; bases not matched to a gene: 5. Measured with immunoSEQ multiplex PCR; TCRdb has only the in-frame clones, and not every one. In the table there are about 250,000 clones, around nine tenths of which are singletons. The study recruited people aged 18 to 89 years across approximately 23 US areas. Sample: PBMCs or T cells enriched from blood (not recorded which). The gene calls are TRBV3-1 (or the pseudogene TRBV3-2) and TRBJ1-1; the match to TRBD1 covers 8 bases. The sequence came from a woman aged 35 to 49 who had been exposed to COVID-19. CDR3 residues: CASSRWTGPTEAFF. DNA for the CDR3: TGTGCCAGCAGCCGCTGGACAGGGCCCACTGAAGCTTTCTTT.